Each of the 13 T cell receptor beta chains below was sequenced from the same sample in a study of cytomegalovirus exposure and HLA in healthy donors. The PCR employed 60 Vbeta primers together with 13 Jbeta primers. Some clones are missing from TCRdb's copy, which holds only in-frame ones; the method was immunoSEQ multiplex PCR. The data contain about 160,000 clones, around four fifths of them seen just once; the ten biggest clones take up 1.9%. Sequences were obtained from PBMCs. The receptors originated from a man between 18 and 35 years old in good health and CMV-seronegative.

CDR3 nucleotide sequence: TGCGCCAGCAGTGGGGGGAGCTCTGGAAACACCATATATTTT. The encoded protein is CASSGGSSGNTIYF. V and J are TRBV5-1 and TRBJ1-3; a possible D gene is TRBD1 (5 bases). Germline V lookup: CDR1 SGHRS, CDR2 YFSETQ. The CDR3 totals 14 residues. Trimming took 5 bases from V and 0 from J, leaving 9 bases between them.

The chain recombines TRBV7-9 with TRBJ1-1, with D unresolved. CDR1 and CDR2 from the germline V gene are SEHNR and FQNEAQ (reference sequence). The CDR3 has 11 amino acids. V lost 7 bases and J lost 8, with 11 bases in between. CDR3 amino acids: CASNLGPEAFF. Here the CDR3 DNA reads TGTGCCAGCAACTTGGGCCCGGAAGCTTTCTTT.

The chain recombines TRBV7-8 with TRBJ2-1; 9 bases are a match to TRBD2. This CDR3 has 17 amino acids. Germline V gives CDR1 SGHVS, CDR2 FQNEAQ. V lost 2 bases and J lost 8; bases outside the gene matches: 13. CDR3 sequence (DNA): TGTGCCAGCAGCTTAAGGGAGGCGGGGGGGCGGTTGGATGAGCAGTTCTTC. It encodes CASSLREAGGRLDEQFF.

The chain recombines TRBV27 with TRBJ2-5; D unclear. The CDR3 is 13 amino acids. Per the germline V gene, CDR1 is MNHEY and CDR2 is SMNVEV (reference sequence). Deletions cut 4 bases from V and 2 bases from J, with 8 bases between. This CDR3 is CASSSTQQETQYF. The CDR3 nucleotides read TGTGCCAGCAGTTCAACACAACAAGAGACCCAGTACTTC.

CDR3 nucleotides: TGTGCCAGCAGTGTGGGACTAGTCGGGTTCACAGATACGCAGTATTTT. It codes for CASSVGLVGFTDTQYF. The genes are TRBV28 and TRBJ2-3; 8 nucleotides align to TRBD2. CDR1 and CDR2 (germline): MDHEN, SYDVKM. Trimming took 5 bases from V and 2 from J; bases not matched to a gene: 9. This CDR3 has 16 residues.

This sequence joins TRBV9 and TRBJ2-1; 9 positions match TRBD2. Unmatched junction bases numbered 12, after V lost 4 bases and J lost 10 bases. The CDR3 runs to 15 residues. CDR1 and CDR2 from the germline V gene are SGDLS and YYNGEE. The CDR3 sequence is CASSPAAGGPKEQFF. In DNA form, the CDR3 reads TGTGCCAGCAGCCCCGCCGCGGGGGGGCCGAAGGAGCAGTTCTTC.

The V call is TRBV7-6, the J call TRBJ2-1; 9 positions agree with TRBD2. Looked up from germline, CDR1 is SGHVS and CDR2 is FNYEAQ. The length of the CDR3 is 16 residues. The V segment lost 0 bases and the J segment 8 bases; nucleotides outside the gene matches: 8. The CDR3 protein is CASSLATPSGTDEQFF. CDR3 nucleotide sequence: TGTGCCAGCAGCTTAGCTACACCTAGCGGGACGGATGAGCAGTTCTTC.

The rearrangement links TRBV15 to TRBJ1-5; D might be TRBD1 (6 bases). Trimming shortened V by 5 bases and J by 6 bases, and 14 bases separated the two germline ends. The CDR3 covers 14 residues. Germline V gene sequence: CDR1 LNHNV, CDR2 YYDKDF (reference sequence). CDR3 loop: CATSGGLKSQPQHF. Written as DNA, the CDR3 is TGTGCCACCAGCGGGGGCCTTAAGAGTCAGCCCCAGCATTTT. Looking up the rest from reference TRBV15 and TRBJ1-5 gives the full variable domain: DAMVIQNPRYQVTQFGKPVTLSCSQTLNHNVMYWYQQKSSQAPKLLFHYYDKDFNNEADTPDNFQSRRPNTSFCFLDIRSPGLGDTAMYLCATSGGLKSQPQHFGDGTRLSIL.

The chain recombines TRBV5-5 with TRBJ2-5; unclear D gene. The J call is doubtful: the DNA matches TRBJ2-7 better. Germline V gives CDR1 SGHKS, CDR2 YYEKEE (reference sequence). The CDR3 sequence is 13 residues long. The CDR3 bases are TGTGCCAGCAGCTTCGAGGCCCCCGGCGAGCAGTACTTC. Its protein is CASSFEAPGEQYF.

This chain connects TRBV29-1 to TRBJ2-7; TRBD2 matches 12 bases. V was pared by 7 bases and J by 5 bases, with 9 bases of the junction left unmatched. The CDR3 length is 14 residues. Germline V gene sequence: CDR1 SQVTM, CDR2 ANQGSEA. CDR3 DNA: TGCAGCGCCACGTCTAGCGGGGGGGTCCACGAGCAGTACTTC. Its protein product is CSATSSGGVHEQYF.

The rearrangement links TRBV19 to TRBJ1-5, with D perhaps matching TRBD1 (6 bases). The CDR3 is 12 residues long. The V end was cut by 6 bases, the J end by 7 bases, with 10 bases between. Germline CDR1 and CDR2: LNHDA and SQIVND (reference sequence). The CDR3 nucleotides read TGTGCCAGTAGGGACAGTGACCAGCCCCAGCATTTT. This codes for CASRDSDQPQHF.

As regards this clone: A read error may produce the germline difference seen at one junction end. The sample carries other DNA sequences with the same CDR3. The chain links TRBV7-3 to TRBJ2-2, with a weak D call TRBD2 (5 bases). From germline, CDR1 is SGHTA and CDR2 FQGTGA. This CDR3 is built from 15 residues. CDR3 nucleotide sequence: TGTGCCAGCAGCCTCGGTGGTGTCGGCACCGGGGAGCTGTTCTTT. It encodes CASSLGGVGTGELFF.

This clone was seen more than once but under ten times. The V call is TRBV5-8, the J call TRBJ1-2; D gene unclear. Looked up from germline, CDR1 is SGHTS and CDR2 is YDEGEE. V lost 0 bases to trimming and J lost 7 bases, with 7 bases between them. The CDR3 length is 12 residues. The CDR3 DNA reads as TGTGCCAGCAGCTTGGCCTTATTTGGCTACACCTTC. This codes for CASSLALFGYTF.